This T cell receptor (beta chain) was identified during a study of PD-1 blockade in classical Hodgkin lymphoma. Sample time point: cycle 4 day 1 (C4D1), after about 6 weeks of nivolumab. Relapse was seen in all patients after autologous stem cell transplantation, and brentuximab vedotin exposure was variable. Thawed PBMCs were the source of CD4+ T cells, purified by magnetic negative selection. The protocol was immunoSEQ multiplex PCR, while the TCRdb copy is restricted to in-frame clones and leaves out a portion. This sample has roughly 29,000 clones; less than 85% occur once, and the top ten carry 0.55% to 0.7%. Germline CDR1 and CDR2: LNHDA and SQIVND (reference sequence). V was shortened by 7 bases and J by 0 bases, with 16 bases between the two germline ends. The CDR3 runs 16 residues.

The chain has TRBV19 and TRBJ1-5, with TRBD1 as a possible D gene (5 bases). The sample consisted of CD4+ T cells from blood, taken before the fourth cycle of nivolumab. This clonotype originated in a human donor with classical Hodgkin lymphoma. CDR3 residues: CASIERDRSSNQPQHF. CDR3 coding DNA: TGTGCCAGTATCGAACGGGACCGGTCTAGCAATCAGCCCCAGCATTTT.